One sample yielded the 14 T cell receptor beta chains listed below, sequenced in a study of molecular identifiers for immune sequencing clone quantification. Using its own MiXCR run on the PCR reads, TCRdb lists one record per CDR3 protein. This sample carries some 580,000 distinct CDR3 sequences, about 25% of them seen once, and the ten largest clones take 0.78%. Sequenced: naive CD8+ T cells from blood, with Jurkat cell RNA spiked in. Subset given: FACS-sorted CD8+CD4-CCR7+CD45RA+ naive T cells. These receptors were collected from a human donor in good health. Some libraries in this study had Jurkat cell RNA spiked in.

This clonotype was recorded many times. The chain joins TRBV29-1 to TRBJ2-2, with D possibly matching TRBD1 (6 bases). CDR3 length: 13 residues. The V end was cut by 6 bases, the J end by 3 bases, with 11 bases between. Germline CDR1 is SQVTM and CDR2 is ANQGSEA. The DNA of the CDR3 is TGCAGCGTCACCGACAGGTACACCGGGGAGCTGTTTTTT. This sequence encodes CSVTDRYTGELFF.

This clonotype appeared many times. The gene calls are TRBV7-9 and TRBJ2-7, with 7 bases aligning to TRBD1. The CDR3 covers 15 residues. Germline V gene data show CDR1 as SEHNR and CDR2 as FQNEAQ (reference sequence). With V trimmed by 8 bases and J by 4 bases, 14 bases remained unmatched. CDR3 in DNA: TGTGCCAGCGAGGGGGTATGGCAGGGGGAGTACGAGCAGTACTTC. It yields the protein CASEGVWQGEYEQYF.

The V and J genes are TRBV12-3 or TRBV12-4 and TRBJ2-1; 8 bases match TRBD2. This CDR3 has 14 amino acids. Losses at the gene ends were 5 bases for V and 8 bases for J; bases not matched to a gene: 8. The CDR3 nucleotides are TGTGCCAGCAGTCGAGCGGGAGCTTTCGATGAGCAGTTCTTC. Its translation: CASSRAGAFDEQFF.

Of note for this clonotype: A much bigger clone sits one base away, suggesting this may be a read error. The chain employs TRBV5-5 and TRBJ2-7; D is uncertain. The V gene lost 4 bases and the J gene lost 5 bases, with 7 bases spanning the gap. CDR1 and CDR2 from the germline V gene are SGHKS and YYEKEE (reference sequence). The CDR3 length is 11 residues. CDR3 in amino acids: CASSMLHEQYF. The DNA of the CDR3 is TGTGCCAGCAGCATGTTGCACGAGCAGTACTTC. Using reference TRBV5-5 and TRBJ2-7 for the parts outside the CDR3, the full variable domain is DAGVTQSPTHLIKTRGQQVTLRCSPISGHKSVSWYQQVLGQGPQFIFQYYEKEERGRGNFPDRFSARQFPNYSSELNVNALLLGDSALYLCASSMLHEQYFGPGTRLTVT.

This clonotype has at least ten counts. V is TRBV13 and J is TRBJ2-7; 9 nucleotides match TRBD1. Trimming at V came to 5 bases and at J to 4 bases, leaving 3 bases not matched to a gene. CDR1 is PRHDT, CDR2 FYEKMQ, per germline (reference sequence). The CDR3 contains 13 residues. The CDR3 region has the DNA TGTGCCAGCAGCCGACAGGGGGGTTACGAGCAGTACTTC. It is translated as CASSRQGGYEQYF. Full variable domain (outside the CDR3, taken from reference TRBV13 and TRBJ2-7): AAGVIQSPRHLIKEKRETATLKCYPIPRHDTVYWYQQGPGQDPQFLISFYEKMQSDKGSIPDRFSAQQFSDYHSELNMSSLELGDSALYFCASSRQGGYEQYFGPGTRLTVT.

This clonotype was detected many times. The chain recombines TRBV5-5 with TRBJ1-2, with no clear D. The CDR3 length is 14 residues. V was pared by 3 bases and J by 1 base, with 10 bases between. Germline lookup yields CDR1 SGHKS and CDR2 YYEKEE (reference sequence). The CDR3 nucleotides are TGTGCCAGCAGCTCAAACGACGGTAACTATGGCTACACCTTC. This translates into CASSSNDGNYGYTF.

With regard to this clonotype: A clone one base away is much larger, so this may be a read error. The chain combines TRBV4-3 with TRBJ2-7; TRBD2 aligns across 12 bases. The germline CDR1 and CDR2 sequences are LGHNA and YSLEER. The CDR3 has 16 amino acids. The DNA of the CDR3 is TGCGCCCGCAGCCAAGGGACCACTAGCGGGAGGTACGAGCAGTACTTC. Protein: CARSQGTTSGRYEQYF.

The table lists this clonotype with a few counts. This chain links TRBV19 with TRBJ1-1; no reliable D call. CDR1 is LNHDA and CDR2 is SQIVND in the germline V gene (reference sequence). The CDR3 length is 11 residues. V dropped 3 bases and J dropped 4 bases, with 3 bases sitting between them. The CDR3 sequence is CASSITTEAFF. Written as DNA, the CDR3 is TGTGCCAGTAGTATCACCACTGAAGCTTTCTTT.

The sample holds a few counts of this clonotype. J is TRBJ2-1 and V is TRBV2, with D possibly TRBD1 on 6 matching bases. Looked up from germline, CDR1 is SNHLY and CDR2 is FYNNEI. The V gene lost 4 bases and the J gene lost 0 bases, with 10 bases spanning the gap. The CDR3 has 15 amino acids. CDR3 sequence: CASSGTDSSYNEQFF. In DNA, the CDR3 is TGTGCCAGCAGTGGGACAGACAGCTCCTACAATGAGCAGTTCTTC. The full variable domain, its missing parts supplied by reference TRBV2 and TRBJ2-1, is EPEVTQTPSHQVTQMGQEVILRCVPISNHLYFYWYRQILGQKVEFLVSFYNNEISEKSEIFDDQFSVERPDGSNFTLKIRSTKLEDSAMYFCASSGTDSSYNEQFFGPGTRLTVL.

The chain employs TRBV13 and TRBJ2-7, with 12 bases fitting TRBD1. The CDR3 runs to 16 residues. V lost 2 bases to trimming and J lost 7 bases; unmatched junction nucleotides: 9. The germline V gene has CDR1 PRHDT and CDR2 FYEKMQ (reference sequence). The CDR3 protein is CASSLTLGQGAGEQYF. The DNA for the CDR3 is TGTGCCAGCAGCTTAACGTTGGGACAGGGGGCCGGTGAGCAGTACTTC.

This sequence joins TRBV30 and TRBJ1-2, with no clear D. The CDR3 is 13 amino acids. The V end was cut by 5 bases, the J end by 6 bases, with 16 bases between. The germline CDR1 and CDR2 sequences are GTSNPN and SVGIG (reference sequence). CDR3 sequence reads: CAWAWRAPDGYTF. The CDR3 DNA reads TGTGCCTGGGCTTGGCGGGCCCCAGATGGCTACACCTTC.

The rearrangement uses TRBV15 and TRBJ2-1, with D possibly matching TRBD2 (5 bases). The ends were cut back, 3 bases at V and 9 bases at J, with 18 bases in the middle. The CDR3 sequence is 15 residues long. The germline V gene has CDR1 LNHNV and CDR2 YYDKDF (reference sequence). The CDR3 region is CATSSAGNSASEQFF. DNA for the CDR3: TGTGCCACCAGCAGCGCCGGGAACTCCGCTAGTGAGCAGTTCTTC.

About this clonotype itself: One junction end does not reproduce the germline sequence, and a read error may be involved. This chain uses TRBV4-3 with TRBJ2-2, with TRBD2 identical over 11 bases. This CDR3 contains 15 residues. Germline values: CDR1 LGHNA, CDR2 YSLEER. CDR3 sequence reads: CASSSLAGDTVELLF. CDR3 DNA sequence: TGCGCCAGCAGTTCACTAGCGGGGGACACCGTGGAGCTGTTATTT.

The CDR3 spells CSARDLETGFEAFF. CDR3 in DNA: TGCAGTGCTAGAGACCTTGAGACAGGGTTTGAAGCTTTCTTT. This chain joins TRBV20-1 and TRBJ1-1, with 7 nucleotides matching TRBD1. CDR1 is DFQATT, CDR2 SNEGSKA, per germline (reference sequence). This CDR3 contains 14 residues. V lost 0 bases to trimming and J lost 7 bases; unmatched junction nucleotides: 8.